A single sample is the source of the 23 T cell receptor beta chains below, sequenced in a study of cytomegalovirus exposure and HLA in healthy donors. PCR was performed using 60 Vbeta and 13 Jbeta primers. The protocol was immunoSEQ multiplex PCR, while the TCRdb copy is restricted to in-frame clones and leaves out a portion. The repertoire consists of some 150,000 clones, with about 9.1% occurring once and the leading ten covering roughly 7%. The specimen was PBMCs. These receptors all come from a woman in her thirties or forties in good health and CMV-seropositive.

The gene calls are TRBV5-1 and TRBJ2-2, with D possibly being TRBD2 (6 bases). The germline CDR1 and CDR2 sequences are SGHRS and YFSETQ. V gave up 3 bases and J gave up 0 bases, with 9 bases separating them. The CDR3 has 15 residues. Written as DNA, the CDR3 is TGCGCCAGCAGCTGGGGGGACCCGAACACCGGGGAGCTGTTTTTT. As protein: CASSWGDPNTGELFF.

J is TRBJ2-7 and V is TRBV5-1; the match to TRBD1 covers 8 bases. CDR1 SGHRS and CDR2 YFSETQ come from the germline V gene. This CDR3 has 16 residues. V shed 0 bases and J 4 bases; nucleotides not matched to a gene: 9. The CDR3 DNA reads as TGCGCCAGCAGCTTGGAAATAGGACAGGGATTTTACGAGCAGTACTTC. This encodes CASSLEIGQGFYEQYF.

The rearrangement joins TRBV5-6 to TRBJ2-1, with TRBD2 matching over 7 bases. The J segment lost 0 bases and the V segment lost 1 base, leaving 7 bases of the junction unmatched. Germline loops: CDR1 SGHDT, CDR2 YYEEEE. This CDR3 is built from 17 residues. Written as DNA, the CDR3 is TGTGCCAGCAGCTTGTACAGCGGGGAGCTCTCCTACAATGAGCAGTTCTTC. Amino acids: CASSLYSGELSYNEQFF. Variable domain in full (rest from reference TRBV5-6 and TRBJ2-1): DAGVTQSPTHLIKTRGQQVTLRCSPKSGHDTVSWYQQALGQGPQFIFQYYEEEERQRGNFPDRFSGHQFPNYSSELNVNALLLGDSALYLCASSLYSGELSYNEQFFGPGTRLTVL.

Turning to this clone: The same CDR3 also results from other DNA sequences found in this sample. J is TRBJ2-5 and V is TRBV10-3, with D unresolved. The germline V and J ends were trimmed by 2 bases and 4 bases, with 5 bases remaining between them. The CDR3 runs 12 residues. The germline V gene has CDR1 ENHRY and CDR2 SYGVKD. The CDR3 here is CAISEGVETQYF. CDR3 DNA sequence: TGTGCCATCAGTGAGGGAGTAGAGACCCAGTACTTC.

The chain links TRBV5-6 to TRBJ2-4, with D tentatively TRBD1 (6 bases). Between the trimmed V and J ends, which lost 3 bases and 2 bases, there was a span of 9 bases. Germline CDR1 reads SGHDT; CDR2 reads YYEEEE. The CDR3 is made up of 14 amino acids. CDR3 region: CASSSQGTKNIQYF. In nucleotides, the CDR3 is TGTGCCAGCAGCTCTCAGGGGACCAAAAACATTCAGTACTTC.

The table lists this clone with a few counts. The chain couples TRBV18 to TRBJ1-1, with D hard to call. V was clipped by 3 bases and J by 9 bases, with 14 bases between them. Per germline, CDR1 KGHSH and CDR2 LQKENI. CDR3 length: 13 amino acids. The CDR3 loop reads CASSPPTQRQAFF. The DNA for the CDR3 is TGTGCCAGCTCACCTCCAACGCAGCGGCAAGCTTTCTTT.

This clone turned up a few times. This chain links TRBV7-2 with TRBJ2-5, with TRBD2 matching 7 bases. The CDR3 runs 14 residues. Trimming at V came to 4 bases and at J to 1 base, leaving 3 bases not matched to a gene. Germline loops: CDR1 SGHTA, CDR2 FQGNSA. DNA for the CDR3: TGTGCCAGCAGCTCCGGGGGGAGCCAAGAGACCCAGTACTTC. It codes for CASSSGGSQETQYF.

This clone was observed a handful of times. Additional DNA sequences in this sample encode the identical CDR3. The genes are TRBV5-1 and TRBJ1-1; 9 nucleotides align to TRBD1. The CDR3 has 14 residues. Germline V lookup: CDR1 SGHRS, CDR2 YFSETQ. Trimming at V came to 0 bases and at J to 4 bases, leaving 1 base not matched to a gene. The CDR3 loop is CASSLAQGATEAFF. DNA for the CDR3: TGCGCCAGCAGCTTGGCACAGGGGGCCACTGAAGCTTTCTTT.

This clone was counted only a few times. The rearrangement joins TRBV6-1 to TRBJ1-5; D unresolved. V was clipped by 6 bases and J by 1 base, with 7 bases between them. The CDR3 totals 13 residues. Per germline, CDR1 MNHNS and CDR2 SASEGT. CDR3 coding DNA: TGTGCCAGCAGCCGGGGAAGCAATCAGCCCCAGCATTTT. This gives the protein CASSRGSNQPQHF.

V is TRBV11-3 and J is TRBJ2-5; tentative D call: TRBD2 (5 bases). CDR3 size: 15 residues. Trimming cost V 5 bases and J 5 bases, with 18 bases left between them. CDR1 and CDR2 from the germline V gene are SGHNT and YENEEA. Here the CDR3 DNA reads TGTGCCAGCAGCCTGCCACTAGGGCGCAAGGAGACCCAGTACTTC. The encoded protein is CASSLPLGRKETQYF.

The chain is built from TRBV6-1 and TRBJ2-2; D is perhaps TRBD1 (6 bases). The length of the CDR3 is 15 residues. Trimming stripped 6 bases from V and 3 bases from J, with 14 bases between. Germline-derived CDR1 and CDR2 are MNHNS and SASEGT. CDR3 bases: TGTGCCAGCAGAGCTACAGGGTGGGACACCGGGGAGCTGTTTTTT. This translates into CASRATGWDTGELFF.

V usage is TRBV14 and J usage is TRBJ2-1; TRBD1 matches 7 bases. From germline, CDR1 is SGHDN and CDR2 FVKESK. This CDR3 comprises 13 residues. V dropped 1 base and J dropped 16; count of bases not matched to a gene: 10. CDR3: CASSQVLPGGLFF. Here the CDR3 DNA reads TGTGCCAGCAGCCAAGTTCTCCCAGGGGGTTTATTCTTC.

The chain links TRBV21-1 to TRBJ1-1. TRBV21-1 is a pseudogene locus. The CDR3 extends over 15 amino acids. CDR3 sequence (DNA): TGTGCCAGCAGCAAAGGGGGGGGCCCGGGCACTGAAGCTTTCTTT. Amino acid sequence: CASSKGGGPGTEAFF.

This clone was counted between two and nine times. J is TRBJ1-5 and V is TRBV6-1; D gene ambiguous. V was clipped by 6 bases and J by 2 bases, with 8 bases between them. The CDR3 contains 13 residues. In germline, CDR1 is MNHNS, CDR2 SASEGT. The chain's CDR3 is CASREGGNQPQHF. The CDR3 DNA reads TGTGCCAGCAGGGAGGGAGGCAATCAGCCCCAGCATTTT.

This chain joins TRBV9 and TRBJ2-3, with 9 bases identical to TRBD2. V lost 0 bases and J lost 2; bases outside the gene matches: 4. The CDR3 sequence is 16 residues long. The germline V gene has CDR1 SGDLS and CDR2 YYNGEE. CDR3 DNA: TGTGCCAGCAGCGTAGGTTCTAGCGGGGCCACAGATACGCAGTATTTT. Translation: CASSVGSSGATDTQYF.

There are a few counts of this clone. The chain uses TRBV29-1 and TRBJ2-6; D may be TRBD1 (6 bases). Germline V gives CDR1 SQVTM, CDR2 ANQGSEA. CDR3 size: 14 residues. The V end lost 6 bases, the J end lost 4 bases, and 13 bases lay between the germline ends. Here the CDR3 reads CSVTAGVGANVLTF. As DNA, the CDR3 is TGCAGCGTCACGGCAGGGGTCGGGGCCAACGTCCTGACTTTC.

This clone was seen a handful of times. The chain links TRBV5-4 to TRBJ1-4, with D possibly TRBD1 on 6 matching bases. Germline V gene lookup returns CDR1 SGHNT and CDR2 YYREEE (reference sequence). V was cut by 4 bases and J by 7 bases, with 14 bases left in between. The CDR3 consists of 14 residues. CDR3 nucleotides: TGTGCCAGCAGCCTACAGGGAAGGGGTGAAAAACTGTTTTTT. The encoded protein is CASSLQGRGEKLFF. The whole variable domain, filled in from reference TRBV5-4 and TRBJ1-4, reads ETGVTQSPTHLIKTRGQQVTLRCSSQSGHNTVSWYQQALGQGPQFIFQYYREEENGRGNFPPRFSGLQFPNYSSELNVNALELDDSALYLCASSLQGRGEKLFFGSGTQLSVL.

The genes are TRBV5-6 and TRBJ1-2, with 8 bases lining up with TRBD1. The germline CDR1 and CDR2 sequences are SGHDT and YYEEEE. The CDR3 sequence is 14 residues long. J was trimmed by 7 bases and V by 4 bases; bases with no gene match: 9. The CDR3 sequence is CASSRTGTYAGYTF. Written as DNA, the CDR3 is TGTGCCAGCAGCCGGACAGGGACCTATGCTGGCTACACCTTC.

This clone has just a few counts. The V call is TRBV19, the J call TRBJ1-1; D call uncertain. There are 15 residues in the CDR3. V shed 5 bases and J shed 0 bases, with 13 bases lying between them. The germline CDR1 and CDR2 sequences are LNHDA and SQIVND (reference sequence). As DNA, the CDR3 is TGTGCCAGTAGTGACTACAGCGGAATGAACACTGAAGCTTTCTTT. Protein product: CASSDYSGMNTEAFF.

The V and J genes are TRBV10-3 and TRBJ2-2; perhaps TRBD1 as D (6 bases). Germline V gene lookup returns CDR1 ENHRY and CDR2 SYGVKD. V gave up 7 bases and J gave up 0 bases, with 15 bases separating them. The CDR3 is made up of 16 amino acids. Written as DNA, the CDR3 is TGTGCCATCAAGTCGGATCGGACAGCGAACACCGGGGAGCTGTTTTTT. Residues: CAIKSDRTANTGELFF.

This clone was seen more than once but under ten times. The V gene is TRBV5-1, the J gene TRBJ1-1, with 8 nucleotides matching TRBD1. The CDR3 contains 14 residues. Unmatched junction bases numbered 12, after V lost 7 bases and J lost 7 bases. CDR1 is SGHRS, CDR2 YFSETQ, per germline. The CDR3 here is CASRSTGAYDEAFF. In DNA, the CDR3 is TGCGCCAGCCGGTCGACAGGGGCTTATGATGAAGCTTTCTTT.

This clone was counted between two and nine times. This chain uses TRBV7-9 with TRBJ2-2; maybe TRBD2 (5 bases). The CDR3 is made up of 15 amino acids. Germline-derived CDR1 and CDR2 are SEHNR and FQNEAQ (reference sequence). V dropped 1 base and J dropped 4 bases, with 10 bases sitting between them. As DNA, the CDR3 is TGTGCCAGCAGCTTAGTGGCGGGTACCACCGGGGAGCTGTTTTTT. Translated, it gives CASSLVAGTTGELFF.

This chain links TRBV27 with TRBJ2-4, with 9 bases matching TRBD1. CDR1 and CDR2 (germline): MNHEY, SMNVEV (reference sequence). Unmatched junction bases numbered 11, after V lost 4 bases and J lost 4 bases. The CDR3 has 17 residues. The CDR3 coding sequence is TGTGCCAGCAGTTCCTCATTCCCGGACAGGGGAAAAAACATTCAGTACTTC. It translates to CASSSSFPDRGKNIQYF.